This T cell receptor (beta chain) was retrieved from a study of T cells in localized non-small cell lung cancer (dated by TCRdb to 2018 to 2020). At the level of the whole study: T cell repertoires of approximately 250 early-stage NSCLC patients were analyzed, with tumors being compared against uninvolved tumor-adjacent lungs. The mean age of the NSCLC patients was around 67 years, with 130 or so men and about a hundred women. The cohort comprised around 250 treatment-naïve NSCLC patients with resected, localized lung tumors. Overall study results and their limits: A median of approximately 53 of the top 100 tumor clones turned up in the paired uninvolved adjacent lung, and some 27 of those clones also ranked among the top 100 of that same adjacent lung. Uninvolved tumor-adjacent lung showed the highest T cell clonality, higher than tumor, which suggests more focused antigenic responses in the uninvolved tumor-adjacent lung. Because multi-region sequencing of the tumors was not done, intratumor heterogeneity could not be ruled out. Since the design was exploratory, TCR variables were selected using unadjusted p-values with no false-discovery rate correction. Longer overall survival was associated with higher T cell density in blood, whereas shorter survival was associated with higher clonality in adjacent lung.

At diagnosis, peripheral blood, uninvolved tumor-adjacent lung and tumor were collected and stored as a combination of fresh-frozen and FFPE material. Blood samples were analyzed as peripheral blood mononuclear cells for TCR repertoire profiling. TCR beta CDR3 regions were sequenced from DNA using the immunoSEQ Assay. The study's processing was this. To compute T cell density, TCR beta template counts were normalized to usable DNA, which was estimated by amplifying housekeeping genes. The preseqR package was used to estimate richness by extrapolating to 400,000 templates for PBMC samples and to 120,000 templates for tissue samples. Clonality was calculated as one minus Pielou's evenness. Tissue-enriched TCRs were identified by differential abundance testing using productive amino-acid clonotypes, minimum total count 5 and alpha 0.1. The Jaccard Index and the Morisita Overlap Index were used to measure repertoire overlap between compartments. TCR beta CDR3s were clustered by GLIPH together with public tetramer-defined viral CDR3s, and at least three viral sequences plus V-gene enrichment were required for viral motifs. TCRdb holds this immuneACCESS table with in-frame rearrangements only. Some clones are missing; in checked studies, unresolved V genes explain under half, and the rest has no known cause. That table gives V, J and clone size, and the DNA gave D and trimming. The sample profile shows about 52,000 clones; 86% of them were found once. The biggest ten clones account for approximately 20% of the sample.

In the case of this clone: Its antigen specificity is not known. Relative to the germline gene, one junction end is altered; a read error may explain this.

Counted from cysteine to phenylalanine, this CDR3 has 18 amino acids. The retained sequence is limited to the CDR3, 54 bases, with the frame set at the first base. For CDR1 and CDR2, the germline V gene (reference sequence) lists SEHNR and FQNEAQ. This chain joins TRBV7-9 to TRBJ2-1; a stretch of 12 junction bases matches TRBD2. Sequenced material: peripheral blood, taken before any cancer treatment. The TCR originated in a male donor at least 60 years old with stage III squamous cell lung carcinoma. The DNA sequence is given as TGTGCCAGCAGTTTAGGGAGCCTGGGACTAGCGGGTTACAATGAGCAGTTCTTC. This yields the protein CASSLGSLGLAGYNEQFF.